The following is a T cell receptor beta chain sequence with its context. CDR3 size: 13 residues. V lost 11 bases to trimming and J lost 2 bases, with 13 bases between them. CDR1 and CDR2 from the germline V gene are MNHEY and SVGAGI. Libraries were prepared by immunoSEQ multiplex PCR; TCRdb keeps only in-frame clonotypes and omits some of them. The data contain under 15,000 clones, around 74% of them seen just once; the ten biggest clones take up 40% to 45%. The source of the sample is a study of blood T cell repertoires in COVID-19. The sample comprised peripheral blood. The chain has TRBV6-5 and TRBJ1-3; perhaps TRBD1 as D (5 bases). The sequence came from a woman older than 75 with acute or convalescent COVID-19. The CDR3 is CALASGTGNTIYF. The CDR3, as DNA: TGTGCCTTGGCTTCAGGGACTGGAAACACCATATATTTT.